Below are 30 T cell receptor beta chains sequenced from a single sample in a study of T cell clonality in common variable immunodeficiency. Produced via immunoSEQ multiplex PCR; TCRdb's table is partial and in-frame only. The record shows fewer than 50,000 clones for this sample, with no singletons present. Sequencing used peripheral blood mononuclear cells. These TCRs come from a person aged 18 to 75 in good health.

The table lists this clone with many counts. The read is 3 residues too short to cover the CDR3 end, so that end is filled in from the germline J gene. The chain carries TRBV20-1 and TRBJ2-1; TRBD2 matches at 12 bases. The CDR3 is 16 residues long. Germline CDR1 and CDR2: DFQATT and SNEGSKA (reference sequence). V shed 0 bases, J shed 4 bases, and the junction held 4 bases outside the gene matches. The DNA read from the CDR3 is TGCAGTGCTAGAGATCCCGGGACTAGCGGGTACAATGAG. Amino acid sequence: CSARDPGTSGYNE. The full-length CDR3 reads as CSARDPGTSGYNEQFF.

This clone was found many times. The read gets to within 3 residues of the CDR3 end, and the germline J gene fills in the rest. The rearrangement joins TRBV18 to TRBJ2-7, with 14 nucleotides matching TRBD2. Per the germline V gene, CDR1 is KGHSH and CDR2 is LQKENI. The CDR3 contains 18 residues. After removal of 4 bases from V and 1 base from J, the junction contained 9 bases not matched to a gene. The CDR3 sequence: CASSRSGLAGVVSYEQYF. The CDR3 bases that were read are TGTGCCAGCTCACGTTCGGGACTAGCGGGAGTAGTATCCTACGAG.

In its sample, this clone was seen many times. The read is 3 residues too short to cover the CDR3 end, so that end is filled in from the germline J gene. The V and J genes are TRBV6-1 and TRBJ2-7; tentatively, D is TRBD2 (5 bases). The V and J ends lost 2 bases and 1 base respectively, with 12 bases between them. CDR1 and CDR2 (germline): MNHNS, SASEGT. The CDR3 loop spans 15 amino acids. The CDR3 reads CASSEFLRGSYEQYF. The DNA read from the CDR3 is TGTGCCAGCAGTGAATTCTTACGGGGTTCCTACGAG.

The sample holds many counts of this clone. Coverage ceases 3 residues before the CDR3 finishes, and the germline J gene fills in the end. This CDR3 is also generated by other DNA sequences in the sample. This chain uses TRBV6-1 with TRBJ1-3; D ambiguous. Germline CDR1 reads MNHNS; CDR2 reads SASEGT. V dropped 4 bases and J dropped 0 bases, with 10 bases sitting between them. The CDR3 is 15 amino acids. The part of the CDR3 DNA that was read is TGTGCCAGCAGTGCGGGTGGCTACTCTGGAAACACC. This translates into CASSAGGYSGNT. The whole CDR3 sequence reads CASSAGGYSGNTIYF.

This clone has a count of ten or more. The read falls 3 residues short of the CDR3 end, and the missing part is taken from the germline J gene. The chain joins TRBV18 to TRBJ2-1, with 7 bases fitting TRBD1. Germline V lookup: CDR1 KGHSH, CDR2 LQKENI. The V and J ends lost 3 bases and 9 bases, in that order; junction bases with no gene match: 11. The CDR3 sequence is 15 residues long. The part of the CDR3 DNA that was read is TGTGCCAGCTCACCCAGGGGACAGCGACTGGGTGAG. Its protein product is CASSPRGQRLGE. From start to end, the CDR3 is CASSPRGQRLGEQFF.

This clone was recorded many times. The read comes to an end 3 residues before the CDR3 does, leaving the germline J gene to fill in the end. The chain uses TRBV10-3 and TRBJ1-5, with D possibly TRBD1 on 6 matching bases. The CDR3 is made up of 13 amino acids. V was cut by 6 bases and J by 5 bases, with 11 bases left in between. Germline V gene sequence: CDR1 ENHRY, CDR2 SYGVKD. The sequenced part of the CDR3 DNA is TGTGCCATCAGAGGGGGGGGTGATCAGCCC. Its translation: CAIRGGGDQP. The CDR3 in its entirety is CAIRGGGDQPQHF.

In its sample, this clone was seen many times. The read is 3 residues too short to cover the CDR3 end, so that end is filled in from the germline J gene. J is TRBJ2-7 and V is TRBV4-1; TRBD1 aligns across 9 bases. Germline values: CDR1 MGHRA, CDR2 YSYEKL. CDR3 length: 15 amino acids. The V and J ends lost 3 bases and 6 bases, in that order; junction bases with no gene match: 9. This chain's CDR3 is CASSQGPGGQGEQYF. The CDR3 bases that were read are TGCGCCAGCAGCCAGGGCCCCGGGGGACAGGGCGAG.

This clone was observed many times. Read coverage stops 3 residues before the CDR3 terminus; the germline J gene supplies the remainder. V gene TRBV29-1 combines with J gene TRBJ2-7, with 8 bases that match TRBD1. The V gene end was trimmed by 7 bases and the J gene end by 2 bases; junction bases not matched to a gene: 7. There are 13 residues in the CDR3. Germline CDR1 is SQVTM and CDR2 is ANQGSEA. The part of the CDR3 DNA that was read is TGCAGCGGTGGACAGGGTGTCGCCTACGAG. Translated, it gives CSGGQGVAYE. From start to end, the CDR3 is CSGGQGVAYEQYF.

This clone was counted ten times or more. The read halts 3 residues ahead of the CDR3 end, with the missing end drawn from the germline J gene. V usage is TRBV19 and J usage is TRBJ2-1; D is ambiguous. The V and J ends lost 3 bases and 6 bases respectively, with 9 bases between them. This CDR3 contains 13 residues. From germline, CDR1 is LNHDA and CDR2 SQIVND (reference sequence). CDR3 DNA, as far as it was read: TGTGCCAGTAGTATCGGTAGCATCAATGAG. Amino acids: CASSIGSINE. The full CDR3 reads CASSIGSINEQFF.

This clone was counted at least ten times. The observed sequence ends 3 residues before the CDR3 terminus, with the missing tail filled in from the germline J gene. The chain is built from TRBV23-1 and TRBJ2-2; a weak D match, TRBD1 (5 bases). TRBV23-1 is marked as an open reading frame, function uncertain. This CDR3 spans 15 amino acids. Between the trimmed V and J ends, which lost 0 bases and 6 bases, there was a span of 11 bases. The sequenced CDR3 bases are TGCGCCAGCAGTCAATCGCCAGGGAAAGCCGGGGAG. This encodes CASSQSPGKAGE. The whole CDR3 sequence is CASSQSPGKAGELFF.

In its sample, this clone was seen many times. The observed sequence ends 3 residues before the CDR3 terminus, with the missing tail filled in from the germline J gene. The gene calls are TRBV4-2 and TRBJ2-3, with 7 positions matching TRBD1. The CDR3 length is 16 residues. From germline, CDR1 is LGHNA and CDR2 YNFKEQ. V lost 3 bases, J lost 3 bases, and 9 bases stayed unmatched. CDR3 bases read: TGTGCCAGCAGCCACCGGGTAGGGGGCGGAACAGATACG. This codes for CASSHRVGGGTDT. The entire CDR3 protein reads CASSHRVGGGTDTQYF.

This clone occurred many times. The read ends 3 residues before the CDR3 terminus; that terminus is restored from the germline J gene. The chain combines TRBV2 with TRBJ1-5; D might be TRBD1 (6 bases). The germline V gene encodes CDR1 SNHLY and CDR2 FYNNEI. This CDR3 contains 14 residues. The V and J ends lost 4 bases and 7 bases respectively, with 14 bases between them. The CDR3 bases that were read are TGTGCCAGCAGTGTCGGGGGGGCAAGGCAGCCC. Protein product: CASSVGGARQP. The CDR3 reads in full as CASSVGGARQPQHF.

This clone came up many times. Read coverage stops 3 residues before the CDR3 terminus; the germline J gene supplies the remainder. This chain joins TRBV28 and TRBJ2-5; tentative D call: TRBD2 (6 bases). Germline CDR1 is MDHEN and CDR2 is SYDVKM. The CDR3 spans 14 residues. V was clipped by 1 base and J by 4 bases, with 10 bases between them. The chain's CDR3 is CASSLYGTAETQYF. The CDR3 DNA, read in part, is TGTGCCAGCAGTTTATATGGGACTGCAGAGACC.

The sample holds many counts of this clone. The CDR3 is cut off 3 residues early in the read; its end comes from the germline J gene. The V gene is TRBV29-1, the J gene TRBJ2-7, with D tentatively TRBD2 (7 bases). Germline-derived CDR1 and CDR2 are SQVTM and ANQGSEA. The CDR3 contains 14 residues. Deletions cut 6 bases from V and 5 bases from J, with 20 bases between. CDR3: CSVPRGGVGNEQYF. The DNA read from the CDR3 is TGCAGCGTCCCCAGGGGAGGGGTTGGAAACGAG.

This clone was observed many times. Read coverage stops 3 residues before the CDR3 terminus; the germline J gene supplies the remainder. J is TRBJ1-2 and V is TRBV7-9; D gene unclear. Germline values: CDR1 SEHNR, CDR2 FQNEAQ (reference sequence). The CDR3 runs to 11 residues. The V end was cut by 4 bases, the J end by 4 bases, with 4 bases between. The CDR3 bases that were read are TGTGCCAGCAGCTCCCTCTATGGC. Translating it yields CASSSLYG. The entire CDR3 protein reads CASSSLYGYTF.

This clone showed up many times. CDR3 region: CASSLGGEGNIQYF. The sequenced CDR3 bases are TGTGCCAGCAGCTTGGGAGGGGAGGGAAACATT. This sequence joins TRBV11-3 and TRBJ2-4, with 7 positions matching TRBD2. Sequencing ends 3 residues short of the CDR3 end; the germline J gene provides the rest. The V segment lost 3 bases and the J segment 6 bases; nucleotides outside the gene matches: 5. The CDR3 consists of 14 residues. The germline V gene encodes CDR1 SGHNT and CDR2 YENEEA.

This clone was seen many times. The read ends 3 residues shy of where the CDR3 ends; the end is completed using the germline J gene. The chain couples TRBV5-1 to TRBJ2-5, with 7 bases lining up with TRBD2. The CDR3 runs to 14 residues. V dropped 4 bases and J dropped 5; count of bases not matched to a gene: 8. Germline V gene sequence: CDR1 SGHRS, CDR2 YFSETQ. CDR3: CASSRGLLDETQYF. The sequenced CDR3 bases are TGCGCCAGCAGCCGGGGACTACTTGACGAGACC.

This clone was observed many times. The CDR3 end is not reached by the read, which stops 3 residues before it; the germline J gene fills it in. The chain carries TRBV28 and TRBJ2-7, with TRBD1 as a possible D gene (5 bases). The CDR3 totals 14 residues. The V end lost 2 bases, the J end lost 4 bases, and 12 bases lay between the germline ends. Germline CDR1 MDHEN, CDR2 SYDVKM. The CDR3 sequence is CASSLVDTVYEQYF. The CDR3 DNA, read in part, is TGTGCCAGCAGTTTAGTGGACACCGTTTACGAG.

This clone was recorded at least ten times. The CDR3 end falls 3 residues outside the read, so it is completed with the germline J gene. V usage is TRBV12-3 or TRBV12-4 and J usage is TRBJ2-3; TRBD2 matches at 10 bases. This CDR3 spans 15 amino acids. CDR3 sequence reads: CASSLFASGREAQYF. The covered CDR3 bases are TGTGCCAGCAGTTTATTTGCTAGCGGGAGAGAGGCG.

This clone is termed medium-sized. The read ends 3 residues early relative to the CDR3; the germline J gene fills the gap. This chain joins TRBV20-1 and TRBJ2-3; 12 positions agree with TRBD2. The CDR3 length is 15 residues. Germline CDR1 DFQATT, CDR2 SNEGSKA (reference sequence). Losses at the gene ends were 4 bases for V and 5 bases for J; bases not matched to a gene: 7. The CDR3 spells CSATLAGGLGDTQYF. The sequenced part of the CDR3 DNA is TGCAGTGCTACCCTAGCGGGAGGGCTGGGAGATACG.

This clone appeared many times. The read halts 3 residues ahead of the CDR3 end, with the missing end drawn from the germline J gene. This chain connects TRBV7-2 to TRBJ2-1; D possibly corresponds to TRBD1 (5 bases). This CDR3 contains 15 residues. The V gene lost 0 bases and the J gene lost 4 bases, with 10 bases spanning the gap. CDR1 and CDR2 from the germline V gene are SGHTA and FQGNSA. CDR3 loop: CASSLAADTYNEQFF. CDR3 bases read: TGTGCCAGCAGCTTAGCCGCGGACACTTACAATGAG.

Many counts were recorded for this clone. CDR3 DNA (partial): TGCAGTGCTAGAGTCAGTGTCGGACAGTTGAACACTGAA. Residues: CSARVSVGQLNTE. The CDR3 reads in full as CSARVSVGQLNTEAFF. This rearrangement joins TRBV20-1 to TRBJ1-1; D is possibly TRBD1 (6 bases). With the read ending 3 residues before the CDR3 end, the germline J gene is used to fill in that end. Germline-derived CDR1 and CDR2 are DFQATT and SNEGSKA (reference sequence). This CDR3 has 16 amino acids. V was trimmed by 1 base and J by 0 bases, leaving 15 bases between them.

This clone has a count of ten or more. CDR3 residues: CASRRDRESSYEQYF. The sequenced part of the CDR3 DNA is TGTGCCAGCAGAAGGGACAGGGAGAGCTCCTACGAG. V usage is TRBV6-2 or TRBV6-3 and J usage is TRBJ2-7; 9 bases match TRBD1. The read terminates 3 residues ahead of where the CDR3 ends, so the germline J gene completes it. Germline assignment: CDR1 MNHEY and CDR2 SVGEGT. V gave up 6 bases and J gave up 0 bases; unmatched junction bases: 6. The CDR3 consists of 15 residues.

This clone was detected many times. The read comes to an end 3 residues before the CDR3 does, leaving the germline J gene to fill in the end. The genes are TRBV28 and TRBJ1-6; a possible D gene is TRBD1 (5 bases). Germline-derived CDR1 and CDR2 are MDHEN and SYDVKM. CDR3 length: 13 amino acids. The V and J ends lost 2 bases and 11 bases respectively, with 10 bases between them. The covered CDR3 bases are TGTGCCAGCAGTTTACCAGGGTCAGCACCC. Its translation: CASSLPGSAP. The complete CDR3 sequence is CASSLPGSAPLHF. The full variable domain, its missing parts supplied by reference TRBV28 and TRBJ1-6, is DVKVTQSSRYLVKRTGEKVFLECVQDMDHENMFWYRQDPGLGLRLIYFSYDVKMKEKGDIPEGYSVSREKKERFSLILESASTNQTSMYLCASSLPGSAPLHFGNGTRLTVT.

The sequenced CDR3 bases are TGTGCCAGCAGCTTCGGGCAGGGGTCTGAA. Its protein is CASSFGQGSE. The whole CDR3 region reads CASSFGQGSEAFF. This chain joins TRBV7-9 and TRBJ1-1; perhaps TRBD1 as D (6 bases). The read is 3 residues too short to cover the CDR3 end, so that end is filled in from the germline J gene. Germline loops: CDR1 SEHNR, CDR2 FQNEAQ (reference sequence). The CDR3 runs 13 residues. The ends were cut back, 3 bases at V and 6 bases at J, with 11 bases in the middle. The whole variable domain, filled in from reference TRBV7-9 and TRBJ1-1, reads DTGVSQNPRHKITKRGQNVTFRCDPISEHNRLYWYRQTLGQGPEFLTYFQNEAQLEKSRLLSDRFSAERPKGSFSTLEIQRTEQGDSAMYLCASSFGQGSEAFFGQGTRLTVV.

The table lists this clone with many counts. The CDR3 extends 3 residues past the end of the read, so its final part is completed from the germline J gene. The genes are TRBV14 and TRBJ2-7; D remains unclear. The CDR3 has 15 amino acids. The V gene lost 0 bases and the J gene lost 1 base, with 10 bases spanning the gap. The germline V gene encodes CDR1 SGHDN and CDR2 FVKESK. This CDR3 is CASSQEPRPSYEQYF. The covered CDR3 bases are TGTGCCAGCAGCCAAGAACCTAGACCATCCTACGAG. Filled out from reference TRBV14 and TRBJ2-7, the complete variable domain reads EAGVTQFPSHSVIEKGQTVTLRCDPISGHDNLYWYRRVMGKEIKFLLHFVKESKQDESGMPNNRFLAERTGGTYSTLKVQPAELEDSGVYFCASSQEPRPSYEQYFGPGTRLTVT.

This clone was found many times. The part of the CDR3 DNA that was read is TGCAGTGCTAGAGACCTCACTAGCGGCTCCTACGAG. Amino acid sequence: CSARDLTSGSYE. In full, the CDR3 reads CSARDLTSGSYEQYF. This chain joins TRBV20-1 and TRBJ2-7; 8 bases line up with TRBD2. The read ends 3 residues early relative to the CDR3; the germline J gene fills the gap. Losses at the gene ends were 0 bases for V and 0 bases for J; bases not matched to a gene: 4. The CDR3 has 15 residues. CDR1 DFQATT and CDR2 SNEGSKA come from the germline V gene (reference sequence).

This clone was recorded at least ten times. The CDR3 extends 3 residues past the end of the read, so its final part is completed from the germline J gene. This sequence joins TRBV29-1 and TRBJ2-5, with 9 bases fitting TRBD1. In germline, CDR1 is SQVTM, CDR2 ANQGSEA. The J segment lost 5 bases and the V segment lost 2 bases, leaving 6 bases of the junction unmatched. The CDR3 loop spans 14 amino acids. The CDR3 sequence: CSVERGTGRETQYF. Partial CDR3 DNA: TGCAGCGTTGAAAGGGGGACAGGGCGGGAGACC.

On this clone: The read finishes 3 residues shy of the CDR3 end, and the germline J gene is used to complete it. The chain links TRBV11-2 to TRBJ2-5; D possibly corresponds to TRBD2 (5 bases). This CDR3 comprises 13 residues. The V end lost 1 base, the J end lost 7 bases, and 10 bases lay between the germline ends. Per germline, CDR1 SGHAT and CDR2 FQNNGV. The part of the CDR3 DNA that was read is TGTGCCAGCAGCTTAGGAGGGTATGTGACC. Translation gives CASSLGGYVT. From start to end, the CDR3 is CASSLGGYVTQYF.

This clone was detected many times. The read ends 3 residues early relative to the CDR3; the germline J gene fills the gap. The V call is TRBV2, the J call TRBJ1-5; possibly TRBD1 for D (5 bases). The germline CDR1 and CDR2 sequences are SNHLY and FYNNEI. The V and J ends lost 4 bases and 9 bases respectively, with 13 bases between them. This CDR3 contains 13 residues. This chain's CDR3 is CASSAGGSRPQHF. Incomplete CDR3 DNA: TGTGCCAGCAGTGCCGGGGGTTCTAGGCCC.